The T cell receptor (beta chain) described here comes from a study of OX40 agonist ivuxolimab in advanced cancers. Study details: Three partial responders included one hepatocellular carcinoma patient and two cutaneous melanoma patients. Overall study results and limits: Both CD4+ and CD8+ T cell populations in blood had undergone clonal expansion by week 6 at 0.1 to 3.0 mg/kg. Low levels of normalized T-cell clonal expansion also appeared in some nonresponders.

Only one count was recorded for this clone. Its antigen is unknown. Germline values: CDR1 MNHEY, CDR2 SMNVEV (reference sequence). V was clipped by 5 bases and J by 8 bases, with 15 bases between them. This CDR3 is 13 amino acids long. This table comes from immunoSEQ multiplex PCR, and its TCRdb copy is limited to in-frame clones, with some not included. The repertoire holds about 40,000 clones, with about 90% as singletons. The source material was CD4+ or CD8+ T cells sorted from blood, sampled in a trial of the OX40 agonist ivuxolimab. This rearrangement joins TRBV27 to TRBJ1-2; D perhaps matches TRBD1 (6 bases). This sequence was found in an adult with an advanced solid tumor such as melanoma, head and neck, liver or kidney cancer. This CDR3 reads CASSPTGQKGYTF. The DNA of the CDR3 is TGTGCCAGCAGTCCTACAGGGCAAAAAGGCTACACCTTC.